The 17 T cell receptor beta chains given below trace back to one sample, sequenced in a study of OX40 agonist ivuxolimab in advanced cancers. Profiled with immunoSEQ multiplex PCR; TCRdb holds only in-frame clones, not every one. The sample lists about 20,000 clones; approximately 86% were seen once. Sequencing was performed on CD4+ or CD8+ T cells sorted from blood, taken in a trial of the OX40 agonist ivuxolimab. The receptor set was obtained from an adult with an advanced solid tumor such as melanoma, head and neck, liver or kidney cancer.

This clone was recorded a few times. V gene TRBV10-2 combines with J gene TRBJ2-5; D is perhaps TRBD1 (5 bases). TRBJ2-7 explains the end of the DNA better; the J call may be wrong. The CDR3 consists of 15 residues. Germline V gene data show CDR1 as WSHSY and CDR2 as SAAADI. The CDR3 is CASSDQGRGSYEQYF. The CDR3 DNA reads TGCGCCAGCAGTGACCAGGGTAGGGGATCCTACGAGCAGTACTTC.

This chain connects TRBV29-1 to TRBJ1-1; 8 bases match TRBD1. The V segment lost 5 bases and the J segment 0 bases; nucleotides outside the gene matches: 17. This CDR3 comprises 18 residues. The V gene's germline CDR1 is SQVTM and CDR2 ANQGSEA. CDR3 residues: CSVCSSPGQAIMNTEAFF. The DNA of the CDR3 is TGCAGCGTTTGTTCGTCTCCGGGACAGGCAATCATGAACACTGAAGCTTTCTTT.

J is TRBJ1-1 and V is TRBV6-5; D is perhaps TRBD1 (6 bases). CDR1 is MNHEY and CDR2 is SVGAGI in the germline V gene. The V end was cut by 4 bases, the J end by 3 bases, with 12 bases between. The CDR3 consists of 14 residues. The CDR3 coding sequence is TGTGCCAGCAGTTTACAGGGAGGGTACACTGAAGCTTTCTTT. Translated: CASSLQGGYTEAFF.

The rearrangement joins TRBV5-5 to TRBJ1-6; the D gene is possibly TRBD1 (6 bases). The V and J ends lost 4 bases and 6 bases respectively, with 14 bases between them. This CDR3 has 15 residues. CDR1 and CDR2 from the germline V gene are SGHKS and YYEKEE (reference sequence). CDR3 sequence (DNA): TGTGCCAGCAGCGTTGACAGGAACCCTAATTCACCCCTCCACTTT. As protein: CASSVDRNPNSPLHF.

The chain links TRBV11-1 to TRBJ2-3; D is perhaps TRBD2 (7 bases). V lost 0 bases and J 6 bases, leaving 13 bases between the germline ends. This CDR3 has 15 amino acids. The germline V gene encodes CDR1 SGHAT and CDR2 FQDESV (reference sequence). Here the CDR3 DNA reads TGTGCCAGCAGCTTAGCGGGGGGGCTGAGGGATACGCAGTATTTT. This encodes CASSLAGGLRDTQYF.

The V gene is TRBV5-1, the J gene TRBJ1-2, with D possibly being TRBD1 (6 bases). Germline CDR1 reads SGHRS; CDR2 reads YFSETQ. V was cut by 1 base and J by 8 bases, with 12 bases left in between. The CDR3 covers 13 residues. The CDR3 is CASSLTGYEGYTF. The CDR3 DNA sequence: TGCGCCAGCAGCTTGACAGGGTATGAAGGCTACACCTTC.

CDR3 region: CASSLGWNTGELFF. The DNA of the CDR3 is TGTGCCAGCAGCTTAGGGTGGAACACCGGGGAGCTGTTTTTT. V usage is TRBV5-4 and J usage is TRBJ2-2; D ambiguous. This CDR3 contains 14 residues. Germline CDR1 and CDR2: SGHNT and YYREEE (reference sequence). Trimming stripped 2 bases from V and 1 base from J, with 6 bases between.

Concerning this clone itself: Other DNA sequences from this sample encode an identical CDR3 as well. The chain is built from TRBV5-1 and TRBJ1-4, with 9 bases matching TRBD1. The CDR3 is made up of 14 amino acids. V gave up 4 bases and J gave up 8 bases; unmatched junction bases: 6. Germline V gene lookup returns CDR1 SGHRS and CDR2 YFSETQ. CDR3 loop: CASSVQGAGEKLFF. DNA of the CDR3: TGCGCCAGCAGCGTACAGGGGGCTGGCGAAAAACTGTTTTTT.

The V call is TRBV5-4, the J call TRBJ1-2; the match to TRBD1 covers 9 bases. The V and J ends lost 7 bases and 7 bases, in that order; junction bases with no gene match: 5. Germline CDR1 is SGHNT and CDR2 is YYREEE (reference sequence). The CDR3 totals 12 residues. As DNA, the CDR3 is TGTGCCAGCGCTACAGGGGGCAGTGGCTACACCTTC. It encodes CASATGGSGYTF.

The chain is built from TRBV7-9 and TRBJ2-2; 7 bases line up with TRBD2. With 5 bases clipped from V and 7 bases from J, the junction kept 10 bases outside the gene matches. From germline, CDR1 is SEHNR and CDR2 FQNEAQ (reference sequence). The CDR3 consists of 15 residues. The CDR3 spells CASSPRRELGGELFF. In DNA form, the CDR3 reads TGTGCCAGCAGCCCCCGGCGGGAGCTCGGCGGGGAGCTGTTTTTT.

V and J are TRBV7-2 and TRBJ2-1; 13 bases fit TRBD2. V lost 4 bases to trimming and J lost 8 bases; unmatched junction nucleotides: 5. This CDR3 spans 15 amino acids. CDR1 is SGHTA and CDR2 is FQGNSA in the germline V gene. The CDR3 is CASSSRTSGRDEQFF. CDR3 sequence (DNA): TGTGCCAGCAGCTCGCGAACTAGCGGGAGGGATGAGCAGTTCTTC.

CDR3 protein: CASSQESGGGLGANEKLFF. The CDR3 DNA sequence: TGTGCCAGCAGCCAAGAGAGTGGAGGGGGGCTTGGGGCTAATGAAAAACTGTTTTTT. The chain couples TRBV4-2 to TRBJ1-4; TRBD1 might be the D (6 bases). Trimming removed 0 bases at V and 3 bases at J, with 20 bases between. Germline loops: CDR1 LGHNA, CDR2 YNFKEQ. The CDR3 is made up of 19 amino acids.

The CDR3 region has the DNA TGCGCCAGCAGCTTGGCCGCCAGCGGGCACAGCACAGATACGCAGTATTTT. Protein sequence: CASSLAASGHSTDTQYF. The chain links TRBV5-1 to TRBJ2-3; TRBD2 is a possible D gene (6 bases). Germline V lookup: CDR1 SGHRS, CDR2 YFSETQ. The V end lost 0 bases, the J end lost 0 bases, and 14 bases lay between the germline ends. This CDR3 has 17 amino acids.

This rearrangement joins TRBV2 to TRBJ2-5, with 12 positions matching TRBD2. CDR1 is SNHLY and CDR2 is FYNNEI in the germline V gene. The CDR3 is 15 amino acids. The V gene end was trimmed by 0 bases and the J gene end by 5 bases; junction bases not matched to a gene: 1. In DNA, the CDR3 is TGTGCCAGCAGTGAAGCCGGGACTAGCGGGGAGACCCAGTACTTC. It codes for CASSEAGTSGETQYF.

This clone was recorded once. This chain connects TRBV5-1 to TRBJ2-3; the match to TRBD2 covers 7 bases. Germline loops: CDR1 SGHRS, CDR2 YFSETQ. Unmatched junction bases numbered 7, after V lost 5 bases and J lost 4 bases. The CDR3 has 14 residues. The CDR3 nucleotides are TGCGCCAGCAGGGAGGGAGGGCCTGCAGATACGCAGTATTTT. Residues: CASREGGPADTQYF.

The chain combines TRBV2 with TRBJ2-1, with 9 bases lining up with TRBD2. The CDR3 spans 13 residues. CDR1 and CDR2 (germline): SNHLY, FYNNEI. V shed 11 bases, J shed 4 bases, and the junction held 6 bases outside the gene matches. The CDR3 reads CAGASGTYNEQFF. The CDR3 nucleotides read TGTGCCGGCGCTAGCGGGACATACAATGAGCAGTTCTTC. The full variable domain, completed using reference TRBV2 and TRBJ2-1, is EPEVTQTPSHQVTQMGQEVILRCVPISNHLYFYWYRQILGQKVEFLVSFYNNEISEKSEIFDDQFSVERPDGSNFTLKIRSTKLEDSAMYFCAGASGTYNEQFFGPGTRLTVL.

This chain uses TRBV12-5 with TRBJ2-1; D is possibly TRBD1 (7 bases). CDR3 length: 20 residues. The V gene's germline CDR1 is LGHNT and CDR2 FRNRAP. The V gene lost 3 bases and the J gene lost 7 bases, with 31 bases spanning the gap. The CDR3: CASGFSGGLSGKNLGNEQFF. DNA of the CDR3: TGTGCTAGTGGTTTCTCAGGGGGACTGTCCGGGAAAAACCTTGGGAATGAGCAGTTCTTC.